The T cell receptor (beta chain) described here comes from a study of early T cells in non-severe SARS-CoV-2 infection. TCRdb recomputed calls from the 5' RACE reads with MiXCR, one row per CDR3 protein. The sample yields under 95,000 distinct CDR3 sequences, 10% to 15% seen once. This clonotype has ten or more counts. Sequenced input: whole blood. The receptor's source is an adult who was a healthcare worker with PCR-confirmed SARS-CoV-2 infection or an uninfected control (not recorded which).

The CDR3 DNA reads TGTGCCAGCAGCGGCAACTACAATGAGCAGTTCTTC. Protein: CASSGNYNEQFF. This chain links TRBV7-6 with TRBJ2-1; no clear D gene. CDR1 and CDR2 from the germline V gene are SGHVS and FNYEAQ. The V end lost 5 bases, the J end lost 3 bases, and 5 bases lay between the germline ends. The CDR3 sequence is 12 residues long.